This T cell receptor (beta chain) appears in the sequencing data of a study of preoperative IRX-2 immunotherapy in early breast cancer. Repertoires were generated with immunoSEQ multiplex PCR, while TCRdb's copy carries only in-frame clones and drops some. The data contain about 3,400 clones, roughly 70% of them singletons. This clone is a singleton in its sample. Regarding treatment: preoperative locoregional IRX-2 cytokine immunotherapy. This phase Ib study tested locoregional IRX-2 cytokine immunotherapy given before surgery. The specimen was tumor tissue, collected after IRX-2 immunotherapy. This receptor was identified in a human donor with breast cancer.

The CDR3 region is CASKPLDRGSNQPQHF. DNA of the CDR3: TGTGCCAGTAAACCGTTGGACAGGGGTAGCAATCAGCCCCAGCATTTT. The rearrangement uses TRBV19 and TRBJ1-5; the match to TRBD1 covers 9 bases. Losses at the gene ends were 7 bases for V and 0 bases for J; bases not matched to a gene: 7. Germline CDR1 LNHDA, CDR2 SQIVND (reference sequence). This CDR3 region has 16 residues.